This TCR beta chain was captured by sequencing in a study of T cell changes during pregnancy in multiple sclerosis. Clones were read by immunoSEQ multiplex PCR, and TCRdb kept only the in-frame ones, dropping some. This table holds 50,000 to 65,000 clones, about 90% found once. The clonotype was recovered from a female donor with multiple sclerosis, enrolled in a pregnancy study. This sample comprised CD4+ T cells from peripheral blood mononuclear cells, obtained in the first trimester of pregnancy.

The CDR3 protein is CASSLTGPNTEAFF. DNA for the CDR3: TGTGCCAGCAGCTTAACAGGACCGAACACTGAAGCTTTCTTT. The chain uses TRBV7-2 and TRBJ1-1; the D gene is possibly TRBD1 (5 bases). V was clipped by 2 bases and J by 1 base, with 8 bases between them. The length of the CDR3 is 14 residues. CDR1 and CDR2 (germline): SGHTA, FQGNSA.